Listed here is a single T cell receptor beta chain. The antigen this receptor binds is unknown. No clone much larger than this one lies a single base away; base qualities are absent. This record comes from a study of blood T cells in healthy people across ages (dated by TCRdb to 2014 to 2015). As for the study more broadly: In model experiments, template switching captured roughly one uniquely barcoded TCR beta cDNA molecule for every two T cells. Two additional independent replicas of 1 million unique cDNA reads from the same blood draw were analyzed for two donors (one aged 18 to 30 and one aged 80 or older). The donors were split into four age groups: young (average around 15 years), middle-aged (more than 35), aged (roughly 65) and long-lived (approximately 80). Donors of different ages were randomly distributed across sequencing lanes to avoid experimental bias. The study measured age-related changes in TCR beta repertoire diversity using deep sequencing normalized with unique cDNA molecular identifiers. What the work shows at the level of the full study, not this receptor alone: Bulk unsorted PBMC profiling prevented conclusive comparison of naive and antigen-experienced compartments. Total diversity estimates from one million sequenced T cells were considered lower bounds and underestimates. Because donor CMV infection status was unknown, age-related changes in expanded clonotypes were potentially confounded. Compared with the aged group, more naive CD4+ T cells, fewer expanded clones and increased TCR diversity were shown by the long-lived group, suggesting age selection. Observed TCR beta diversity per million T cells fell roughly linearly with age, and a significant reduction was already apparent by age roughly 40. Observed TCR beta diversity correlated strongly with the percentage of naive T cells measured by flow cytometry.

The library was generated by 5' RACE. A second 7 to 11 cycle PCR used a sample-barcoded 5' primer and a J-beta primer mix. Each TCR beta cDNA molecule received a unique molecular identifier from a template-switch 5' adaptor carrying 12 random nucleotides. Each sample yielded at least 3 million CDR3-containing paired-end reads. First-strand cDNA was synthesized from all RNA with the Mint cDNA synthesis kit, primed by a TRBC-specific oligonucleotide. Following uracil-DNA glycosylase treatment, all cDNA underwent a first 18-cycle PCR with the universal primers M1SS and BC2_uni_R. The published analysis was carried out like this. Normalization of each sample was performed by random selection of 1 million high-quality reads, each carrying a distinct molecular identifier. Reads with shared molecular identifiers were discarded instead of being binned into consensus sequences. MiTCR, with a Q25 quality threshold and the strictest error-elimination algorithm, was used for CDR3 identification, clonotype clustering and error correction. Lower-bound total TCR beta diversity was estimated with a nonparametric unseen species model using Euler transformation. TCRdb ran its own pipeline on the public reads, namely fastp trimming at Q25 and MiXCR clone calling, and kept in-frame beta chains. Rows with a matching CDR3 protein are joined into one entry that keeps the most common DNA and genes. The V and J calls shown here were made by TCRdb, not taken from the authors' results. Here the sample has 1.8 million or so distinct CDR3 sequences; about 39% occur a single time. More than 20% of the sample lies in the top ten.

Per the germline V gene, MNHNS is the CDR1 and SASEGT is the CDR2. CDR3 length: 12 amino acids, cysteine to phenylalanine. CDR3 DNA is the only sequence kept; it has 36 bases, read in frame from the first base. The V end loses 3 bases and the J end loses 8 bases, and a stretch of 9 bases separates them. Systemically healthy Caucasian individuals from Russia, approximately 39 in total and aged roughly 6 to 100 years, were included as donors. Approximately 10 milliliters of peripheral blood were collected from each donor into EDTA-treated Vacutainer tubes. Ficoll-Paque density-gradient centrifugation was used to isolate PBMCs, with at least 6.5 million per sample. Trizol reagent was used to extract total RNA from PBMCs, with at least 5 micrograms per sample. For every donor, an aliquot of PBMCs went through flow cytometry to measure the percentages of naive CD45RAhigh/CD27high T cells.

Sequenced input: blood. The source is a human donor in good health. Rearrangement joined TRBV6-1 to TRBJ2-3; possibly the D gene is TRBD2, per 5 matching bases. The CDR3 protein: CASSEPRGTQYF. The DNA reads TGTGCCAGCAGTGAGCCCCGGGGTACGCAGTATTTT.